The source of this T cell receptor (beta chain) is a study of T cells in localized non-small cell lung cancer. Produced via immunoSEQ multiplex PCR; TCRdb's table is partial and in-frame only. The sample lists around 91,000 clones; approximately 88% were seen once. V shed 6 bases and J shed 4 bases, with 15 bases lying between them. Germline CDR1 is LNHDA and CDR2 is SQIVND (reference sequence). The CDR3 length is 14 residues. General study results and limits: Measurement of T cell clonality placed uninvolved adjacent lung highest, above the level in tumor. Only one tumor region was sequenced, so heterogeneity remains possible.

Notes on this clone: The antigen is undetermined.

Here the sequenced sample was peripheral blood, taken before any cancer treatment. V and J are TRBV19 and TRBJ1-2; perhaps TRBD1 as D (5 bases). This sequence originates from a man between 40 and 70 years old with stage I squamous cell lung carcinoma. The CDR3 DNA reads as TGTGCCAGTAGAAAACTCCAGGGAGGCTATGGCTACACCTTC. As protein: CASRKLQGGYGYTF.